The text below deals with one T cell receptor (beta chain). The tumor samples were collected prior to definitive surgery or chemotherapy. Assay used: immunoSEQ multiplex PCR; TCRdb lists only in-frame clones, some missing. The repertoire holds thousands of clones, with about 78% as singletons. The sample comes from a study of high-grade serous ovarian cancer treatment subgroups. On the study more broadly: Mean per sample: approximately 13,000 reads, thousands of unique TCR beta rearrangements.

V shed 5 bases and J shed 0 bases, with 13 bases lying between them. Germline-derived CDR1 and CDR2 are SGHVS and FQNEAQ. The CDR3 spans 15 residues. This TCR was recovered from a human donor with high-grade serous ovarian cancer. The gene calls are TRBV7-8 and TRBJ1-1; D might be TRBD1 (5 bases). Material for sequencing was tumor tissue. This chain's CDR3 is CASSPRQHMNTEAFF. CDR3 coding DNA: TGTGCCAGCAGCCCCAGACAGCACATGAACACTGAAGCTTTCTTT. Based on the CDR3 plus reference TRBV7-8 and TRBJ1-1, the full variable domain is GAGVSQSPRYKVAKRGQDVALRCDPISGHVSLFWYQQALGQGPEFLTYFQNEAQLDKSGLPSDRFFAERPEGSVSTLKIQRTQQEDSAVYLCASSPRQHMNTEAFFGQGTRLTVV.